This record looks at one T cell receptor beta chain sequence and its context. The sample comes from a study of blood T cell repertoires in COVID-19. This CDR3 has 14 amino acids. V was pared by 3 bases and J by 3 bases, with 11 bases between. Germline V gene data show CDR1 as SNHLY and CDR2 as FYNNEI. Original analysis: Estimates of nucleated cell counts were drawn from the amplification of reference gene primers. Repertoires were generated with immunoSEQ multiplex PCR, while TCRdb's copy carries only in-frame clones and drops some. The V and J calls and clone size were taken over from that table, and D and trimming were inferred from the DNA. The data show 230,000 or so clones, with 85% to 90% seen just once and less than 5% held by the top ten.

What was sequenced was peripheral blood. This rearrangement joins TRBV2 to TRBJ1-2, with D perhaps matching TRBD1 (6 bases). The TCR sequence derives from a woman aged 40 to 50 who had recovered from COVID-19. The CDR3 loop reads CASSDGGVDYGYTF. In nucleotides, the CDR3 is TGTGCCAGCAGTGATGGGGGCGTGGACTATGGCTACACCTTC.